In its sample, the clone carrying this T cell receptor (beta chain) was seen a few times. The sample belongs to a study of blood T cell repertoires in COVID-19. Living in 20 to 30 US areas, the participants were between roughly 18 and 90 years of age. Participants were placed into cohorts based on the clinical history they reported. Donors in Cohort 3 counted as recovered after two negative PCRs, clearance, or symptom resolution. Method: immunoSEQ multiplex PCR; TCRdb's copy keeps in-frame clones and lacks some. The table records more than 150,000 clones, about 78% of them present only once. The receptor was isolated from a woman between 45 and 60 years old who had recovered from COVID-19. Sequencing was performed on PBMCs or T cells enriched from blood (not recorded which).

As DNA, the CDR3 is TGTGCCAGCAGCGTGACAGACCAGAACACTGAAGCTTTCTTT. Its protein product is CASSVTDQNTEAFF. The chain combines TRBV9 with TRBJ1-1, with D maybe TRBD1 (5 bases). Trimming took off 2 bases at V and 1 base at J, with 9 bases between the two ends. There are 14 residues in the CDR3. Germline V gene sequence: CDR1 SGDLS, CDR2 YYNGEE.